Following are 19 T cell receptor beta chains from one sample sequenced in a study of beta chain features in type 1 diabetes. The entirety of the isolated RNA underwent reverse transcription, so expressed TCRB transcripts were sequenced. The data were produced by immunoSEQ multiplex PCR, yet TCRdb's version contains in-frame clones alone and is incomplete. The profile covers about 700,000 clones, with roughly 13% appearing a single time and roughly 0.022% taken by the ten largest. These receptors' targets are unknown. Study-level findings and limits: Patients with Type 1 diabetes showed moderately but significantly shorter TCRB CDR3s in all four CD4+ subsets.

Specimen: naive CD4+ T cells from blood. These receptors were obtained from a man younger than 35 with type 1 diabetes.

The chain employs TRBV5-4 and TRBJ2-5, with 10 bases fitting TRBD2. V gave up 6 bases and J gave up 5 bases; unmatched junction bases: 10. Germline lookup yields CDR1 SGHNT and CDR2 YYREEE (reference sequence). The CDR3 has 15 amino acids. CDR3 nucleotide sequence: TGTGCCAGCACCCTAAAGCGGGGGGGCCCTGAGACCCAGTACTTC. Its protein is CASTLKRGGPETQYF.

This clone was observed a few times. This chain uses TRBV2 with TRBJ1-2; D unclear. This CDR3 is 13 amino acids long. The germline V gene encodes CDR1 SNHLY and CDR2 FYNNEI. V was pared by 7 bases and J by 0 bases, with 9 bases between. DNA of the CDR3: TGTGCCAGCACAGCAGGAGCTAACTATGGCTACACCTTC. Its translation is CASTAGANYGYTF.

V gene TRBV6-1 combines with J gene TRBJ1-1; D is undetermined. CDR3 size: 17 residues. Germline V gives CDR1 MNHNS, CDR2 SASEGT. Trimming removed 0 bases from V and 1 base from J, with 15 bases in between. CDR3 in amino acids: CASSEAKGRYENTEAFF. The CDR3 DNA reads as TGTGCCAGCAGTGAAGCCAAGGGCCGGTATGAGAACACTGAAGCTTTCTTT.

This clone was seen once. Written as DNA, the CDR3 is TGTGCCAGCAGCTTGTATGGGGGAAGACAGAACACTGAAGCTTTCTTT. Protein sequence: CASSLYGGRQNTEAFF. The chain employs TRBV5-4 and TRBJ1-1; D might be TRBD1 (5 bases). Germline values: CDR1 SGHNT, CDR2 YYREEE (reference sequence). The V and J ends lost 1 base and 1 base respectively, with 14 bases between them. This CDR3 is 16 amino acids long.

This clone was seen once. The rearrangement joins TRBV5-4 to TRBJ2-7; either TRBD1 or TRBD2 may supply D (5 bases each). Germline CDR1 SGHNT, CDR2 YYREEE (reference sequence). The V and J ends lost 0 bases and 1 base respectively, with 11 bases between them. The CDR3 loop spans 15 amino acids. The CDR3 loop is CASSLVLGVSYEQYF. CDR3 DNA sequence: TGTGCCAGCAGCTTGGTTTTGGGGGTTTCCTACGAGCAGTACTTC.

The J gene is TRBJ2-6, the V gene TRBV29-1; perhaps D is TRBD1 or TRBD2 (5 bases each). This CDR3 has 15 residues. Germline loops: CDR1 SQVTM, CDR2 ANQGSEA. Deletions cut 4 bases from V and 4 bases from J, with 14 bases between. CDR3 DNA: TGCAGCGTTGCGGGGCCCGATGGAGGGGCCAACGTCCTGACTTTC. This codes for CSVAGPDGGANVLTF.

This clone was counted between two and nine times. The chain recombines TRBV29-1 with TRBJ2-2, with TRBD1 as a possible D gene (6 bases). V lost 5 bases, J lost 5 bases, and 15 bases lay in between. The CDR3 spans 14 residues. CDR1 is SQVTM and CDR2 is ANQGSEA in the germline V gene. The CDR3 loop reads CSVIGTGSTGELFF. CDR3 DNA sequence: TGCAGCGTTATTGGAACAGGGAGTACCGGGGAGCTGTTTTTT.

The chain links TRBV30 to TRBJ1-6, with D unresolved. Germline V lookup: CDR1 GTSNPN, CDR2 SVGIG (reference sequence). This CDR3 contains 13 residues. Trimming took 5 bases from V and 7 from J, leaving 12 bases between them. The CDR3 here is CAWERLYNSPLHF. The CDR3 nucleotides are TGTGCCTGGGAAAGACTCTACAATTCACCCCTCCACTTT. Full variable domain (outside the CDR3, taken from reference TRBV30 and TRBJ1-6): SQTIHQWPATLVQPVGSPLSLECTVEGTSNPNLYWYRQAAGRGLQLLFYSVGIGQISSEVPQNLSASRPQDRQFILSSKKLLLSDSGFYLCAWERLYNSPLHFGNGTRLTVT.

This clone has just a few counts. This sequence joins TRBV7-9 and TRBJ2-5; 7 bases are shared with TRBD1. The CDR3 has 17 amino acids. CDR1 is SEHNR and CDR2 is FQNEAQ in the germline V gene (reference sequence). V lost 0 bases to trimming and J lost 5 bases; unmatched junction nucleotides: 12. CDR3 region: CASSLALTGTPRETQYF. The CDR3, as DNA: TGTGCCAGCAGCTTAGCCCTGACAGGGACCCCGAGGGAGACCCAGTACTTC.

This chain links TRBV6-5 with TRBJ1-1; D is uncertain. Germline V CDR1 and CDR2: MNHEY, SVGAGI. This CDR3 region has 15 residues. Trimming removed 0 bases at V and 1 base at J, with 9 bases between. The CDR3 protein is CASSYSETTNTEAFF. CDR3 bases: TGTGCCAGCAGTTACTCGGAGACGACGAACACTGAAGCTTTCTTT.

This clone was counted only a few times. This chain links TRBV5-4 with TRBJ2-3; D gene ambiguous. Germline CDR1 is SGHNT and CDR2 is YYREEE (reference sequence). This CDR3 spans 12 amino acids. With 0 bases removed from V and 6 bases from J, the gap between germline ends came to 5 bases. The CDR3 reads CASSLDLDTQYF. CDR3 nucleotides: TGTGCCAGCAGCTTGGATTTGGATACGCAGTATTTT.

This clone came up a few times. The chain links TRBV30 to TRBJ2-7; 8 bases are shared with TRBD1. Trimming took 1 base from V and 6 from J; bases not matched to a gene: 2. Germline V gives CDR1 GTSNPN, CDR2 SVGIG (reference sequence). The CDR3 has 12 amino acids. The CDR3 loop is CAWSAQGGEQYF. CDR3 sequence (DNA): TGTGCCTGGAGTGCACAGGGGGGCGAGCAGTACTTC.

This clone turned up a few times. DNA for the CDR3: TGTGCCTGGAGTCTTATCGAGGGTGCCTACGAGCAGTACTTC. Translated, it gives CAWSLIEGAYEQYF. This sequence joins TRBV30 and TRBJ2-7; tentative D call: TRBD2 (5 bases). CDR3 size: 14 residues. The germline V and J ends were trimmed by 2 bases and 2 bases, with 13 bases remaining between them. Germline lookup yields CDR1 GTSNPN and CDR2 SVGIG (reference sequence).

This chain joins TRBV4-1 and TRBJ2-3; 10 bases are a match to TRBD2. The trim removed 0 bases at V and 0 bases at J, leaving 6 bases unmatched. From germline, CDR1 is MGHRA and CDR2 YSYEKL. The CDR3 runs 18 residues. DNA for the CDR3: TGCGCCAGCAGCCAAGAGGCAGCGGGGGGGTGGAGCACAGATACGCAGTATTTT. Protein sequence: CASSQEAAGGWSTDTQYF.

This clone was seen only a few times. The chain recombines TRBV6-5 with TRBJ1-2; unclear D gene. This CDR3 region has 14 residues. Trimming left V 0 bases short and J 0 bases short, with 5 bases between. Germline CDR1 MNHEY, CDR2 SVGAGI. This CDR3 is CASSYSEANYGYTF. In DNA form, the CDR3 reads TGTGCCAGCAGTTACTCTGAAGCTAACTATGGCTACACCTTC.

This clone was counted a few times. CDR3 sequence reads: CASSEGSGTLTREQYF. CDR3 in DNA: TGTGCCAGCAGCGAGGGGAGTGGGACCTTGACGCGAGAGCAGTACTTC. The V gene is TRBV9, the J gene TRBJ2-7; either TRBD1 or TRBD2 may supply D (5 bases each). Germline CDR1 and CDR2: SGDLS and YYNGEE. The CDR3 is 16 residues long. The V end was cut by 3 bases, the J end by 7 bases, with 23 bases between.

This clone was found a few times. The chain recombines TRBV7-9 with TRBJ1-4; D possibly corresponds to TRBD1 (6 bases). Trimming took 1 base from V and 7 from J, leaving 13 bases between them. Germline V gene data show CDR1 as SEHNR and CDR2 as FQNEAQ (reference sequence). This CDR3 comprises 15 residues. This chain's CDR3 is CASSLGGQRIEKLFF. The CDR3 DNA reads as TGTGCCAGCAGCTTAGGAGGACAGCGGATTGAAAAACTGTTTTTT.

The chain couples TRBV7-8 to TRBJ2-2; the match to TRBD2 covers 11 bases. There are 18 residues in the CDR3. The J segment lost 2 bases and the V segment lost 5 bases, leaving 10 bases of the junction unmatched. Germline loops: CDR1 SGHVS, CDR2 FQNEAQ. CDR3 sequence (DNA): TGTGCCAGCAGCAAAAGGCTGGGACTAGCGGAAAACACCGGGGAGCTGTTTTTT. It translates to CASSKRLGLAENTGELFF.

The V call is TRBV7-2, the J call TRBJ2-5, with unresolved D. The J call is doubtful: the DNA matches TRBJ2-7 better. The germline V gene encodes CDR1 SGHTA and CDR2 FQGNSA. The CDR3 consists of 12 residues. CDR3 loop: CASSLVSVEQYF. DNA for the CDR3: TGTGCCAGCAGCTTAGTTTCGGTCGAGCAGTACTTC.